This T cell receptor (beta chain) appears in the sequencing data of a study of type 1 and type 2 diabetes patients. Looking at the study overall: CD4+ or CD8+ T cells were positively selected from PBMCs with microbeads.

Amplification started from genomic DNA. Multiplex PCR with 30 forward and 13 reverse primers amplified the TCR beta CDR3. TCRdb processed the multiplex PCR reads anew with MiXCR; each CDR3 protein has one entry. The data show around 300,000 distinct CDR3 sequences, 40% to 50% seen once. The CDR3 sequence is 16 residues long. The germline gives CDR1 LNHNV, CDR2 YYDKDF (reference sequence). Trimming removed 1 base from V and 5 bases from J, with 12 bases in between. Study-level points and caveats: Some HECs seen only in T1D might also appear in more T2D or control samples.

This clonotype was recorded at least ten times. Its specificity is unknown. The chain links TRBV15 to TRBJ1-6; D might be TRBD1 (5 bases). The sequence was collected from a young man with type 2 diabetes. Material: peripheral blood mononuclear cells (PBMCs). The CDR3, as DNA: TGTGCCACCAGCAGAGGGGGGGGACCCCATAATTCACCCCTCCACTTT. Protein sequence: CATSRGGGPHNSPLHF.